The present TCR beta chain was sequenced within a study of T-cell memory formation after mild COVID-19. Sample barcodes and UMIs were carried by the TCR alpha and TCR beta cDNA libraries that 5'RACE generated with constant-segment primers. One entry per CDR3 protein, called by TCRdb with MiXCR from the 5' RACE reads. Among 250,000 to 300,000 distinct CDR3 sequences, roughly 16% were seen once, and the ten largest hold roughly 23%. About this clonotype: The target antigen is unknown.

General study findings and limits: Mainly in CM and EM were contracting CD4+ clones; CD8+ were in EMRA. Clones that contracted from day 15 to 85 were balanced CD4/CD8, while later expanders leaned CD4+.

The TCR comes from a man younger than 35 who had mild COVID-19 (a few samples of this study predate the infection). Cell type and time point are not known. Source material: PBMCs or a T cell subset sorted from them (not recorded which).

In nucleotides, the CDR3 is TGTGCCAGCAGCTGGGGGGGCGGCCTCTACGAGCAGTACTTC. This encodes CASSWGGGLYEQYF. This rearrangement joins TRBV5-8 to TRBJ2-7; tentatively, D is TRBD2 (7 bases). Trimming cost V 3 bases and J 3 bases, with 13 bases left between them. The CDR3 contains 14 residues. The germline gives CDR1 SGHTS, CDR2 YDEGEE. Full variable domain (rest looked up from reference TRBV5-8 and TRBJ2-7): EAGVTQSPTHLIKTRGQQATLRCSPISGHTSVYWYQQALGLGLQFLLWYDEGEERNRGNFPPRFSGRQFPNYSSELNVNALELEDSALYLCASSWGGGLYEQYFGPGTRLTVT.